The 23 T cell receptor beta chains reported below all come from one sample, sequenced in a study of blood T cell repertoires in COVID-19 (dated by TCRdb to 2020 to 2022). The library relied on the immunoSEQ multiplex PCR assay. Not all clones reach the TCRdb copy of this immuneACCESS table, which keeps in-frame sequences only. Checked studies attribute under half of the gap to unresolved V genes and leave the rest unexplained. The sample data list hundreds of thousands of clones, and over 75% of these were observed just once. Under 2% of the sample belongs to the ten largest clones. The sample taken for sequencing was PBMCs or T cells enriched from blood (not recorded which). The source of these receptors is a man aged 35-49 years who had recovered from COVID-19.

This clone was counted a few times. The chain has TRBV5-1 and TRBJ1-4; TRBD1 might be the D (5 bases). Germline V gives CDR1 SGHRS, CDR2 YFSETQ. The CDR3 length is 15 residues. The V and J ends lost 3 bases and 7 bases respectively, with 16 bases between them. Written as DNA, the CDR3 is TGCGCCAGCAGCTCGAATCAGATGGGGGGTGAAAAACTGTTTTTT. Translation gives CASSSNQMGGEKLFF.

This clone was counted once. The chain carries TRBV7-6 and TRBJ2-7; no clear D gene. There are 13 residues in the CDR3. Germline CDR1 SGHVS, CDR2 FNYEAQ. V was trimmed by 0 bases and J by 6 bases, leaving 9 bases between them. CDR3 coding DNA: TGTGCCAGCAGCTTAGCGGCTAGAAGCGAGCAGTACTTC. It is translated as CASSLAARSEQYF.

The chain has TRBV5-1 and TRBJ2-3; D remains ambiguous. The CDR3 runs to 13 residues. CDR1 SGHRS and CDR2 YFSETQ come from the germline V gene. The V gene lost 4 bases and the J gene lost 4 bases, with 10 bases spanning the gap. Here the CDR3 DNA reads TGCGCCAGCAGCCCCGGTCCGGCAGATACGCAGTATTTT. The encoded protein is CASSPGPADTQYF.

The rearrangement joins TRBV6-5 to TRBJ2-7; 10 positions agree with TRBD1. Germline assignment: CDR1 MNHEY and CDR2 SVGAGI. V gave up 10 bases and J gave up 1 base; unmatched junction bases: 7. This CDR3 has 14 amino acids. The DNA for the CDR3 is TGTGCCACCCGACCGGGACAGGGGTCCTACGAGCAGTACTTC. This sequence encodes CATRPGQGSYEQYF.

For the CDR3, the DNA is TGCAGTGCTAGTCCCGGGACTCGTGGCTACACCTTC. Protein product: CSASPGTRGYTF. The rearrangement uses TRBV20-1 and TRBJ1-2, with D perhaps TRBD1 (5 bases). V was cut by 3 bases and J by 7 bases, with 12 bases left in between. Germline V gene sequence: CDR1 DFQATT, CDR2 SNEGSKA (reference sequence). The CDR3 sequence is 12 residues long.

The V call is TRBV2, the J call TRBJ1-6; D perhaps matches TRBD1 (5 bases). The V gene lost 2 bases and the J gene lost 6 bases, with 14 bases spanning the gap. The CDR3 consists of 16 residues. Germline V gene data show CDR1 as SNHLY and CDR2 as FYNNEI. CDR3 residues: CASSEYGAGINSPLHF. CDR3 in DNA: TGTGCCAGCAGTGAATATGGGGCAGGAATTAATTCACCCCTCCACTTT. The complete variable domain, with remaining parts taken from reference TRBV2 and TRBJ1-6, reads EPEVTQTPSHQVTQMGQEVILRCVPISNHLYFYWYRQILGQKVEFLVSFYNNEISEKSEIFDDQFSVERPDGSNFTLKIRSTKLEDSAMYFCASSEYGAGINSPLHFGNGTRLTVT.

The V call is TRBV19, the J call TRBJ2-7; 7 bases map to TRBD2. Per germline, CDR1 LNHDA and CDR2 SQIVND (reference sequence). Losses at the gene ends were 7 bases for V and 3 bases for J; bases not matched to a gene: 12. This CDR3 is 15 amino acids long. The CDR3 region has the DNA TGTGCCAGTACTGTGGGGAGGGATGGGGACTACGAGCAGTACTTC. It translates to CASTVGRDGDYEQYF. Complete variable domain (other parts from reference TRBV19 and TRBJ2-7): DGGITQSPKYLFRKEGQNVTLSCEQNLNHDAMYWYRQDPGQGLRLIYYSQIVNDFQKGDIAEGYSVSREKKESFPLTVTSAQKNPTAFYLCASTVGRDGDYEQYFGPGTRLTVT.

CDR3 in DNA: TGCGCCAGCAGCCAGCGGACAGGGGTTGGCTATGGCTACACCTTC. Translation gives CASSQRTGVGYGYTF. V is TRBV4-3 and J is TRBJ1-2, with 9 bases matching TRBD1. Germline trimming cut 3 bases from V and 4 bases from J; bases unmatched to any gene: 6. This CDR3 spans 15 amino acids. Germline V CDR1 and CDR2: LGHNA, YSLEER.

J is TRBJ2-3 and V is TRBV5-3; 13 positions agree with TRBD2. TRBV5-3 is an ORF, with its function uncertain. V gave up 3 bases and J gave up 6 bases; unmatched junction bases: 13. This CDR3 spans 18 amino acids. CDR3 DNA sequence: TGTGCCAGAAGCTGGGACCCAGGACTAGCGGGAGATTTGGATACGCAGTATTTT. This translates into CARSWDPGLAGDLDTQYF.

The rearrangement uses TRBV7-2 and TRBJ1-3; no clear D. V lost 3 bases and J 0 bases, leaving 12 bases between the germline ends. Germline CDR1 SGHTA, CDR2 FQGNSA. The CDR3 is 16 residues long. The CDR3, as DNA: TGTGCCAGCAGCTTGGAAGAACAGTTCTCTGGAAACACCATATATTTT. Translated: CASSLEEQFSGNTIYF.

The rearrangement joins TRBV5-1 to TRBJ2-7, with TRBD1 as a possible D gene (5 bases). Germline lookup yields CDR1 SGHRS and CDR2 YFSETQ. With 2 bases removed from V and 4 bases from J, the gap between germline ends came to 19 bases. This CDR3 is built from 16 residues. The CDR3 DNA follows: TGCGCCAGCAGCTTCCCTCCAGGGCTCTCTCTATACGAGCAGTACTTC. It codes for CASSFPPGLSLYEQYF.

The genes are TRBV24-1 and TRBJ1-5; maybe TRBD1 (5 bases). The CDR3 has 16 residues. Germline values: CDR1 KGHDR, CDR2 SFDVKD. Trimming removed 3 bases at V and 5 bases at J, with 16 bases between. CDR3 region: CATSDASGREDQPQHF. The CDR3 nucleotides are TGTGCCACCAGTGATGCCTCAGGGCGTGAGGATCAGCCCCAGCATTTT.

The chain joins TRBV24-1 to TRBJ1-1; 8 bases fit TRBD1. Germline assignment: CDR1 KGHDR and CDR2 SFDVKD. The junction had 8 bases not matched to a gene; V was cut back by 5 bases and J by 4 bases. The CDR3 totals 15 residues. The CDR3 loop is CATSASGQGGTEAFF. In DNA form, the CDR3 reads TGTGCCACCAGTGCCTCAGGACAGGGTGGCACTGAAGCTTTCTTT.

V usage is TRBV29-1 and J usage is TRBJ2-7; 10 positions match TRBD2. V dropped 6 bases and J dropped 0; count of bases not matched to a gene: 2. Germline CDR1 is SQVTM and CDR2 is ANQGSEA. This CDR3 has 13 residues. The CDR3 spells CSVTSGHSYEQYF. The DNA of the CDR3 is TGCAGCGTGACTAGCGGGCACTCCTACGAGCAGTACTTC.

The rearrangement joins TRBV10-3 to TRBJ2-3, with TRBD1 matching 9 bases. Trimming took 2 bases from V and 2 from J; bases not matched to a gene: 2. CDR1 ENHRY and CDR2 SYGVKD come from the germline V gene. This CDR3 comprises 15 residues. The chain's CDR3 is CAISEGQGSTDTQYF. DNA for the CDR3: TGTGCCATCAGTGAGGGACAGGGGTCCACAGATACGCAGTATTTT.

This chain links TRBV19 with TRBJ1-5, with 8 bases that match TRBD1. The CDR3 sequence is 15 residues long. CDR1 and CDR2 (germline): LNHDA, SQIVND (reference sequence). The trim removed 1 base at V and 9 bases at J, leaving 8 bases unmatched. The CDR3 nucleotides read TGTGCCAGTAGTATAGTTGGGACAGGTGGAAGGCCCCAGCATTTT. Amino acids: CASSIVGTGGRPQHF.

The rearrangement joins TRBV5-6 to TRBJ2-7; a possible D gene is TRBD1 (5 bases). The CDR3 consists of 15 residues. Germline V gene lookup returns CDR1 SGHDT and CDR2 YYEEEE. V was cut by 4 bases and J by 6 bases, with 20 bases left in between. For the CDR3, the DNA is TGTGCCAGCAGCCTCTCCAACATCAGGGTTCGCGAGCAGTACTTC. This sequence encodes CASSLSNIRVREQYF.

This clone was seen a single time. The CDR3 DNA follows: TGTGCCAGCAGTCCCGCAGGGGGCCTCGACTATGGCTACACCTTC. This sequence encodes CASSPAGGLDYGYTF. This chain joins TRBV6-5 and TRBJ1-2, with TRBD1 identical over 8 bases. V trimming: 5 bases; J trimming: 3 bases; junction bases outside the gene matches: 8. Germline lookup yields CDR1 MNHEY and CDR2 SVGAGI. The CDR3 contains 15 residues.

The chain combines TRBV6-2 or TRBV6-3 with TRBJ1-1, with 11 bases lining up with TRBD1. This CDR3 is built from 15 residues. The germline V gene encodes CDR1 MNHEY and CDR2 SVGEGT. V lost 5 bases, J lost 4 bases, and 6 bases stayed unmatched. The CDR3 region is CASSASGQGGTEAFF. The CDR3 coding sequence is TGTGCCAGCAGTGCCTCGGGACAGGGGGGCACTGAAGCTTTCTTT.

The rearrangement uses TRBV11-3 and TRBJ2-2, with TRBD1 as a possible D gene (5 bases). This CDR3 comprises 15 residues. CDR1 SGHNT and CDR2 YENEEA come from the germline V gene. V lost 5 bases and J lost 6, with 16 bases in between. The CDR3 loop reads CASSPTTGIPGELFF. CDR3 bases: TGTGCCAGCAGCCCCACTACAGGAATTCCCGGGGAGCTGTTTTTT.

The genes are TRBV19 and TRBJ1-4; TRBD1 agrees at 11 bases. The germline V gene has CDR1 LNHDA and CDR2 SQIVND (reference sequence). CDR3 length: 14 residues. J was trimmed by 4 bases and V by 5 bases; bases with no gene match: 0. The CDR3 nucleotides read TGTGCCAGTAGTGGGACAGGGGGTAATGAAAAACTGTTTTTT. Translating gives CASSGTGGNEKLFF.

This clone was counted a single time. The gene calls are TRBV14 and TRBJ2-2; 8 bases align to TRBD1. The V segment lost 0 bases and the J segment 1 base; nucleotides outside the gene matches: 7. CDR1 SGHDN and CDR2 FVKESK come from the germline V gene. The CDR3 consists of 18 residues. CDR3 DNA sequence: TGTGCCAGCAGCCAAGATGTAGGACAGGGCGTGAACACCGGGGAGCTGTTTTTT. Encoded protein: CASSQDVGQGVNTGELFF.

This clone turned up a few times. This rearrangement joins TRBV3-1 (or the pseudogene TRBV3-2) to TRBJ1-2; D remains ambiguous. Germline values: CDR1 LGHDT, CDR2 YNNKEL (reference sequence). The germline V and J ends were trimmed by 5 bases and 2 bases, with 6 bases remaining between them. The CDR3 length is 12 residues. The CDR3 spells CASSLENYGYTF. The CDR3 bases are TGTGCCAGCAGCTTAGAGAACTATGGCTACACCTTC.